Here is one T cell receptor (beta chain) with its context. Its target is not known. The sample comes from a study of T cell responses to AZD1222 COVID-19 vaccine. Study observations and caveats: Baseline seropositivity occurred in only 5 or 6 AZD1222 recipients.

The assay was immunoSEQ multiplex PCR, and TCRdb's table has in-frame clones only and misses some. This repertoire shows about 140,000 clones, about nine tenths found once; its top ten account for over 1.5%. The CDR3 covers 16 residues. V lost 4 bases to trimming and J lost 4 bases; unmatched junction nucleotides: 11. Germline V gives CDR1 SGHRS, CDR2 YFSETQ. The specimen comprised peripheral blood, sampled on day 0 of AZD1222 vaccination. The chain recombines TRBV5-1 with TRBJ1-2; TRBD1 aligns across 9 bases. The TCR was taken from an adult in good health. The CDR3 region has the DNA TGCGCCAGCAGCGGAGCCCCGGGACAGGGAAGCTATGGCTACACCTTC. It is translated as CASSGAPGQGSYGYTF.